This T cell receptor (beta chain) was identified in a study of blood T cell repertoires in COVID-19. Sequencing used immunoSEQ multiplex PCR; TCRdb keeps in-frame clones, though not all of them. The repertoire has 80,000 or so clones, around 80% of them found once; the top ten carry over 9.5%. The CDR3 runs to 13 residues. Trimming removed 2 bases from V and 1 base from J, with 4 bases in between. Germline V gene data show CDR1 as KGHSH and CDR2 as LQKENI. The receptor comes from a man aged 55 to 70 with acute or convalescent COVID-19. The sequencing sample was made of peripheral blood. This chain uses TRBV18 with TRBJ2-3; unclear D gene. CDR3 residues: CASSPAGTDTQYF. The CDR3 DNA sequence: TGTGCCAGCTCACCAGCGGGCACAGATACGCAGTATTTT.